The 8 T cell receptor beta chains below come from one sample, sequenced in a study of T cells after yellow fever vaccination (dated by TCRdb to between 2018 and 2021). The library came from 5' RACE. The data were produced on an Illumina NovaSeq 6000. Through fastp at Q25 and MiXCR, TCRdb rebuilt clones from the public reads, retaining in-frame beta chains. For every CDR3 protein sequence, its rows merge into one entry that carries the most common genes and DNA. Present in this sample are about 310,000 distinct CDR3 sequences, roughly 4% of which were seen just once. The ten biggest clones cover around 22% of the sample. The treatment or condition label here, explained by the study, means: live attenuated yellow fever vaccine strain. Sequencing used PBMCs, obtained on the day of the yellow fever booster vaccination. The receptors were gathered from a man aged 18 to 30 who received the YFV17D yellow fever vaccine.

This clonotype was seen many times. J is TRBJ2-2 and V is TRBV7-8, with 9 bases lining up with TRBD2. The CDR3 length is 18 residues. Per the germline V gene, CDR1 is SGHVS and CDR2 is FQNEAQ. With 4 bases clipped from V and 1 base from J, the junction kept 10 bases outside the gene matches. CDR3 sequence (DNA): TGTGCCAGCAGCTCCAGGACTAGCGCCGTATTGAACACCGGGGAGCTGTTTTTT. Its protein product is CASSSRTSAVLNTGELFF.

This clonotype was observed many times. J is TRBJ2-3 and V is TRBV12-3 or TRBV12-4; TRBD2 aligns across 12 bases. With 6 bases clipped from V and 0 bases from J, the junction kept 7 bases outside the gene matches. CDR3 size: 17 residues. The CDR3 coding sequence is TGTGCCAGCAGCCTCCCTAGCGGGGGGGTTAGCACAGATACGCAGTATTTT. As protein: CASSLPSGGVSTDTQYF.

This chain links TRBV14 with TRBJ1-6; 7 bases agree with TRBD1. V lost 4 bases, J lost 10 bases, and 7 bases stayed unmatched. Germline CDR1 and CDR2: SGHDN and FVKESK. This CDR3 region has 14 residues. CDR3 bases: TGTGCCAGCAGCCCCACAGGGGTAGTCTCACCCCTCCACTTT. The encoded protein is CASSPTGVVSPLHF.

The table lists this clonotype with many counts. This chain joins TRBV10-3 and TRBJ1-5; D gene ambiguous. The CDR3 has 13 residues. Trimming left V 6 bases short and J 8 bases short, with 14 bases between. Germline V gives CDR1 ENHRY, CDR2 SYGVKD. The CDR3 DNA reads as TGTGCCATCAGCCCCTCAGGCTTCGAGCCCCAGCATTTT. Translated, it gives CAISPSGFEPQHF.

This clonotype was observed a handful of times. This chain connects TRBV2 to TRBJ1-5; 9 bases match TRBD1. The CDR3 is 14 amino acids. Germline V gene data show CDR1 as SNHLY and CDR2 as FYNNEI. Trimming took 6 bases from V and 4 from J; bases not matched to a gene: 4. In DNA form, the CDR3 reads TGTGCCAGCAGCACAGACAGGGGGAATCAGCCCCAGCATTTT. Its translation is CASSTDRGNQPQHF. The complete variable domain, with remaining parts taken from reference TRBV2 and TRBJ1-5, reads EPEVTQTPSHQVTQMGQEVILRCVPISNHLYFYWYRQILGQKVEFLVSFYNNEISEKSEIFDDQFSVERPDGSNFTLKIRSTKLEDSAMYFCASSTDRGNQPQHFGDGTRLSIL.

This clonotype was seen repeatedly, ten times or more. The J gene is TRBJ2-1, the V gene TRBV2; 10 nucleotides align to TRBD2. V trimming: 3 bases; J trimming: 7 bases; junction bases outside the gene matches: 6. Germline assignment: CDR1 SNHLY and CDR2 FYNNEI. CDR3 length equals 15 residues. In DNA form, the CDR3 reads TGTGCCAGCAGTGATACAAGCGGGGGGGCGAATGAGCAGTTCTTC. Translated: CASSDTSGGANEQFF.

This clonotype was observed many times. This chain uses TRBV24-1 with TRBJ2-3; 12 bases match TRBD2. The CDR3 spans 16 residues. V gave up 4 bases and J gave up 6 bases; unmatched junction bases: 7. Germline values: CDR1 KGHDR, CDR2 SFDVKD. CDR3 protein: CATSDPTSGGADTQYF. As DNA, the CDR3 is TGTGCCACCAGTGACCCGACTAGCGGGGGCGCGGATACGCAGTATTTT.

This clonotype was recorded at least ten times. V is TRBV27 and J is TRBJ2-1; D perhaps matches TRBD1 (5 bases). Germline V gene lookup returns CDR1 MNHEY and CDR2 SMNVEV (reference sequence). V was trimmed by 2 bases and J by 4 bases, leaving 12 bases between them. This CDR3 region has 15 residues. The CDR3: CASSLRTPEYNEQFF. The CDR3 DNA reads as TGTGCCAGCAGTTTAAGGACACCCGAATACAATGAGCAGTTCTTC.